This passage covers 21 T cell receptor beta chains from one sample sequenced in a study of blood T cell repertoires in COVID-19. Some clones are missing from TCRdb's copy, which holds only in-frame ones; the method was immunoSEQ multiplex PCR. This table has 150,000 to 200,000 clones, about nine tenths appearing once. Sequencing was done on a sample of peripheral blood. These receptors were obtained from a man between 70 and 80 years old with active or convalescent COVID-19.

CDR3 in DNA: TGTGCCAGCAGCTTAAACAGGGGCGCAAAACACTTTGGGGAGCTGTTTTTT. It specifies CASSLNRGAKHFGELFF. The genes are TRBV21-1 and TRBJ2-2; the table's TRBD1 call for D was not verified on the DNA. TRBV21-1 is a pseudogene locus. The CDR3 has 17 amino acids.

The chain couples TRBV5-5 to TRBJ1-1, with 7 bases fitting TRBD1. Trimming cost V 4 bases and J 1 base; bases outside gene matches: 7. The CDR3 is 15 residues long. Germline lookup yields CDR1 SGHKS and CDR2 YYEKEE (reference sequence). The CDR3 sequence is CASSVAGTENTEAFF. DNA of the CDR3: TGTGCCAGCAGCGTCGCCGGGACAGAGAACACTGAAGCTTTCTTT.

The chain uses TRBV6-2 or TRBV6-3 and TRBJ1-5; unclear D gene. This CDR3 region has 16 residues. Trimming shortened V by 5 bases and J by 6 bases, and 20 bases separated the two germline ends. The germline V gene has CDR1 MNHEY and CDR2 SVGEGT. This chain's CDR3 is CASSGRALGSPQPQHF. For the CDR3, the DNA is TGTGCCAGCAGTGGGAGGGCCCTAGGGAGCCCTCAGCCCCAGCATTTT.

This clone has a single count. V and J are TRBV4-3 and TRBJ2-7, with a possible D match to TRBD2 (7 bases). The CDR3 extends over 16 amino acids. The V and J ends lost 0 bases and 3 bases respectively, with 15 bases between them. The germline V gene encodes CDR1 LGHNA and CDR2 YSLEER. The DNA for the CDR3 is TGCGCCAGCAGCCAAGATTGGGGGGGGCGAGTCTACGAGCAGTACTTC. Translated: CASSQDWGGRVYEQYF.

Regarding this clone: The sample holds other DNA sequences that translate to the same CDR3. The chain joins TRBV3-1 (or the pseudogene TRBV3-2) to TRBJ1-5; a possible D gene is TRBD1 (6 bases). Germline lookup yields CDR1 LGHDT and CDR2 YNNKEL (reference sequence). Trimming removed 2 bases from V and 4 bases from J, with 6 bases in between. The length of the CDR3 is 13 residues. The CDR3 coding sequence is TGTGCCAGCAGCCAAACAGGGAATCAGCCCCAGCATTTT. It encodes CASSQTGNQPQHF.

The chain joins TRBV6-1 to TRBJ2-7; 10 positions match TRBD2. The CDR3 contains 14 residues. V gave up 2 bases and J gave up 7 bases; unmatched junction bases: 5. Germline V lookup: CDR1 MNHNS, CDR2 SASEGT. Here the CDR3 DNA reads TGTGCCAGCAGTGAACTAGCGGGAGATAGGGAGCAGTACTTC. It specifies CASSELAGDREQYF.

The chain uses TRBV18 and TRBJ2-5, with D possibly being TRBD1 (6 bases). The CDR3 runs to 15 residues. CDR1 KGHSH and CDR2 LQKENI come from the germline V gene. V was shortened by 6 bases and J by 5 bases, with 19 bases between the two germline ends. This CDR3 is CASSSPGAGEETQYF. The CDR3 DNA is TGTGCCAGCTCTTCCCCAGGGGCCGGCGAGGAGACCCAGTACTTC.

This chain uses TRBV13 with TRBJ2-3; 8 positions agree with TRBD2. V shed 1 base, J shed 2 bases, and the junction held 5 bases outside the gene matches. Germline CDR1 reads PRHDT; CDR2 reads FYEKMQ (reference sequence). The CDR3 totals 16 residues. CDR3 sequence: CASSLVQRGPTDTQYF. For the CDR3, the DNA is TGTGCCAGCAGCTTAGTACAGCGGGGGCCCACAGATACGCAGTATTTT.

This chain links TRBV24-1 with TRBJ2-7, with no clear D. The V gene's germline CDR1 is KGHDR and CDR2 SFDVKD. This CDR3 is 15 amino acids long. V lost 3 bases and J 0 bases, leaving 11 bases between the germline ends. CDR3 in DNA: TGTGCCACCAGTGATACCGGCGGCAACTCCTACGAGCAGTACTTC. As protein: CATSDTGGNSYEQYF.

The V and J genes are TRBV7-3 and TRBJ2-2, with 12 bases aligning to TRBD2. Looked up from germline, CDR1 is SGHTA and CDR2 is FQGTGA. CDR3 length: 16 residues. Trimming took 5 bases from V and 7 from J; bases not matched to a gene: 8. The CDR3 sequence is CASSQLAGGISGELFF. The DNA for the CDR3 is TGTGCCAGCAGCCAACTAGCGGGAGGTATTAGCGGGGAGCTGTTTTTT.

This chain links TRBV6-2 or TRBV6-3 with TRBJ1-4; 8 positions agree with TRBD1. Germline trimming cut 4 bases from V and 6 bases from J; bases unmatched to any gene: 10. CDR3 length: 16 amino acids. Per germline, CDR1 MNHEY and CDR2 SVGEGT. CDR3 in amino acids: CASSSQEDRVDEKLFF. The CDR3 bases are TGTGCCAGCAGTTCCCAAGAGGACAGGGTCGATGAAAAACTGTTTTTT.

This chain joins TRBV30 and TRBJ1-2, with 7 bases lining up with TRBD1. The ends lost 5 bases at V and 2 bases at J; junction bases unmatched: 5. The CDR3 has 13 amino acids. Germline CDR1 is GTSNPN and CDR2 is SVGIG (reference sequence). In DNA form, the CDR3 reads TGTGCCTGGGGGGACAGTCCAAACTATGGCTACACCTTC. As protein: CAWGDSPNYGYTF.

CDR3 in amino acids: CASSTSGSPRYYEQYF. In DNA form, the CDR3 reads TGTGCCAGCAGTACTAGCGGGAGCCCCCGCTACTACGAGCAGTACTTC. The chain is built from TRBV27 and TRBJ2-7, with TRBD2 identical over 11 bases. The junction had 9 bases not matched to a gene; V was cut back by 5 bases and J by 3 bases. The CDR3 runs to 16 residues. Germline loops: CDR1 MNHEY, CDR2 SMNVEV (reference sequence).

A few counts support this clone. The CDR3 protein is CASAAEIWNTEAFF. The CDR3 DNA reads as TGCGCCAGCGCCGCGGAAATTTGGAACACTGAAGCTTTCTTT. V usage is TRBV4-3 and J usage is TRBJ1-1, with unresolved D. CDR1 is LGHNA, CDR2 YSLEER, per germline. The ends were cut back, 8 bases at V and 1 base at J, with 14 bases in the middle. The CDR3 has 14 residues.

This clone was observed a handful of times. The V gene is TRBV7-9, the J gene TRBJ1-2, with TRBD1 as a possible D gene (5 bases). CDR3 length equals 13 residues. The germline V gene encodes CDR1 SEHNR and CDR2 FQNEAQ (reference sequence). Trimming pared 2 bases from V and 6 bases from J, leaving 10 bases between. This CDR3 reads CASSLRQSDGYTF. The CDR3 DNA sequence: TGTGCCAGCAGCTTAAGACAGTCGGATGGCTACACCTTC. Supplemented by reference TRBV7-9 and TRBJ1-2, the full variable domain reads DTGVSQNPRHKITKRGQNVTFRCDPISEHNRLYWYRQTLGQGPEFLTYFQNEAQLEKSRLLSDRFSAERPKGSFSTLEIQRTEQGDSAMYLCASSLRQSDGYTFGSGTRLTVV.

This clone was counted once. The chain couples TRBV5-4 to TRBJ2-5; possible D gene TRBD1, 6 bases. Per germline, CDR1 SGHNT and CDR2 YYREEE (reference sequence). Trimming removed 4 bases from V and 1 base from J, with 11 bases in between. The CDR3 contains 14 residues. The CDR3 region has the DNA TGTGCCAGCAGCCCTGGACAGCTCCAAGAGACCCAGTACTTC. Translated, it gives CASSPGQLQETQYF.

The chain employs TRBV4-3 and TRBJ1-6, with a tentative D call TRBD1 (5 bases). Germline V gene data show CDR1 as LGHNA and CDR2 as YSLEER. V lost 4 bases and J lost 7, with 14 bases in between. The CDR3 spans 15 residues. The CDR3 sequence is CASSPGDGMNSPLHF. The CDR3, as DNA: TGCGCCAGCAGCCCGGGGGACGGGATGAATTCACCCCTCCACTTT.

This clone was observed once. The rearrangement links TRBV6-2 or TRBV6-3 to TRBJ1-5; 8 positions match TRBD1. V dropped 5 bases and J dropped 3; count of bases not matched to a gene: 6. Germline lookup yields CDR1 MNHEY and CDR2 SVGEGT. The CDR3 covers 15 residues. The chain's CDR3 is CASSTGDRHNQPQHF. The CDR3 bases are TGTGCCAGCAGTACCGGGGACAGGCACAATCAGCCCCAGCATTTT.

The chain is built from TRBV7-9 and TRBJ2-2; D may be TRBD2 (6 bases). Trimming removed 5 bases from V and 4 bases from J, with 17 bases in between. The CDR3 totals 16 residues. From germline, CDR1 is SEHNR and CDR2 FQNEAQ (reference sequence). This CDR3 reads CASSPRESSSTGELFF. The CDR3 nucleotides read TGTGCCAGCAGCCCCCGGGAGTCCTCTTCCACCGGGGAGCTGTTTTTT.

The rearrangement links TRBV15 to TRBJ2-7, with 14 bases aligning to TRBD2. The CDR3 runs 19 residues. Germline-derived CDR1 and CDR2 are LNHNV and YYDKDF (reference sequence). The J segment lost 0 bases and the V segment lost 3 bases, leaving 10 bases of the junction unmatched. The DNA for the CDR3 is TGTGCCACCAGCAGTACCGGGACTAGCGGGGGCCTGATCTCCTACGAGCAGTACTTC. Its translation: CATSSTGTSGGLISYEQYF. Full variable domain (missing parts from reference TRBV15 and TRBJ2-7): DAMVIQNPRYQVTQFGKPVTLSCSQTLNHNVMYWYQQKSSQAPKLLFHYYDKDFNNEADTPDNFQSRRPNTSFCFLDIRSPGLGDTAMYLCATSSTGTSGGLISYEQYFGPGTRLTVT.

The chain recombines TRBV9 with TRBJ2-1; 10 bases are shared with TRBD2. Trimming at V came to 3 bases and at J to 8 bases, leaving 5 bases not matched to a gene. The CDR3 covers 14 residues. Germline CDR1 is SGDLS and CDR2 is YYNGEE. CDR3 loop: CASSERAGGDEQFF. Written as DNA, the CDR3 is TGTGCCAGCAGCGAGCGAGCGGGAGGGGATGAGCAGTTCTTC.